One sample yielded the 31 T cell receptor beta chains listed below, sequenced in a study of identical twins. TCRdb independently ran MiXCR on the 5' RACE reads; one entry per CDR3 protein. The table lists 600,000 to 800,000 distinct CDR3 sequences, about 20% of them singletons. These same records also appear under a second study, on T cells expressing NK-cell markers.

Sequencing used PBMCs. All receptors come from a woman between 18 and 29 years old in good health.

The CDR3 nucleotides read TGTGCCAGCAGCCCAATGCCACTATCGACGAACACCGGGGAGCTGTTTTTT. This codes for CASSPMPLSTNTGELFF. The rearrangement joins TRBV7-2 to TRBJ2-2; the D is unclear. The CDR3 runs to 17 residues. V was cut by 5 bases and J by 0 bases, with 16 bases left in between. CDR1 SGHTA and CDR2 FQGNSA come from the germline V gene.

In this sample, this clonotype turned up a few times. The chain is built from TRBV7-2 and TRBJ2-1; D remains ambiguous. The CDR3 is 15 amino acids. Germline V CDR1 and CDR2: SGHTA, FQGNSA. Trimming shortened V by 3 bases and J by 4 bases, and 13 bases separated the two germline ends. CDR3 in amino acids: CASSFGSARYNEQFF. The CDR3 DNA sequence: TGTGCCAGCAGCTTTGGTAGTGCCCGATACAATGAGCAGTTCTTC.

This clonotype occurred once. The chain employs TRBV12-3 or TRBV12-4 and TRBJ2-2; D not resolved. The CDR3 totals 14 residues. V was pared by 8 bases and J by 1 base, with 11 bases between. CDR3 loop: CASRRGENTGELFF. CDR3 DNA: TGTGCCAGCCGCCGTGGCGAGAACACCGGGGAGCTGTTTTTT.

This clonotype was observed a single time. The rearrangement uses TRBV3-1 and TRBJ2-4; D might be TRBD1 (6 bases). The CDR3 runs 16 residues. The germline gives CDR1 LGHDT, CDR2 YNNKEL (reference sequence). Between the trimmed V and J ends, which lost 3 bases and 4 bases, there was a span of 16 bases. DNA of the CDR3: TGTGCCAGCAGCCACGCTCGGACCAGGGGTAAAAACATTCAGTACTTC. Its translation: CASSHARTRGKNIQYF.

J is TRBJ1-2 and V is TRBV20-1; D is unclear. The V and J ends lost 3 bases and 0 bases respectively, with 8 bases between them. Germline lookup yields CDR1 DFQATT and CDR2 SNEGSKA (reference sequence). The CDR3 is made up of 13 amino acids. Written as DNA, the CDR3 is TGCAGTGCTAGCACCCCTTCTAACTATGGCTACACCTTC. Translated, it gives CSASTPSNYGYTF.

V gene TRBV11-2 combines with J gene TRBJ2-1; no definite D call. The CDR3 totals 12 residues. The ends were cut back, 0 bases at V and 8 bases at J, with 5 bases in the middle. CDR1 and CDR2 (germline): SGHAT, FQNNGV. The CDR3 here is CASSLDFYEQFF. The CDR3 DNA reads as TGTGCCAGCAGCTTAGATTTCTATGAGCAGTTCTTC.

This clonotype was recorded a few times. In DNA form, the CDR3 reads TGTGCCAGCAGCGAAACCATCCTACCGGGGGATTCACCCCTCCACTTT. Translating it yields CASSETILPGDSPLHF. The chain uses TRBV7-9 and TRBJ1-6; a weak D match, TRBD1 (5 bases). V lost 5 bases, J lost 8 bases, and 19 bases lay in between. Germline V lookup: CDR1 SEHNR, CDR2 FQNEAQ (reference sequence). CDR3 length equals 16 residues.

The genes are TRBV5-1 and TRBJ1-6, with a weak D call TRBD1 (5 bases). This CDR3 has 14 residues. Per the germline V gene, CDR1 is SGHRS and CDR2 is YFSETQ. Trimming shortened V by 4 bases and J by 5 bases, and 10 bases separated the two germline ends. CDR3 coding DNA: TGCGCCAGCAGCCAGGGCGTTAATAATTCACCCCTCCACTTT. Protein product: CASSQGVNNSPLHF.

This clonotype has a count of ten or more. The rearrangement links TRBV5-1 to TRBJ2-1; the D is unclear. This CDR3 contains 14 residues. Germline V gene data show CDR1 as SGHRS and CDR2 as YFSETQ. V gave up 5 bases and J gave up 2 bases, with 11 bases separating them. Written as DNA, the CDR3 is TGCGCCAGCAGTGCGCAGGCAACCTACAATGAGCAGTTCTTC. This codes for CASSAQATYNEQFF.

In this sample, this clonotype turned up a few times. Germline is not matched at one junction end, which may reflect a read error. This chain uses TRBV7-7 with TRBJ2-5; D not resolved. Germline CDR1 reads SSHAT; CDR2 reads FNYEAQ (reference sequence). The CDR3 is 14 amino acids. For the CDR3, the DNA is TGTGCTAGCAGCTCCAGCTTGGATCGGGAGACCCAGTACTTC. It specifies CASSSSLDRETQYF.

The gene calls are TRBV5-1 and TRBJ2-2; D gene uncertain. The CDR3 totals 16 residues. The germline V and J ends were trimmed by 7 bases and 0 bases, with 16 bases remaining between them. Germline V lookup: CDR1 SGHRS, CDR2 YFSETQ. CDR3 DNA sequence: TGCGCCAGCCGAGGCGGCTTCGACCCGAACACCGGGGAGCTGTTTTTT. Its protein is CASRGGFDPNTGELFF.

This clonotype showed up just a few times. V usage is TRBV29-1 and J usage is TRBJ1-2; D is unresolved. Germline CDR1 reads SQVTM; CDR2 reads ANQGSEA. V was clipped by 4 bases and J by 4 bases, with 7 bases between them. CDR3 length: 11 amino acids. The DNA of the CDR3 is TGCAGCGTTGTGCCCACCTATGGCTACACCTTC. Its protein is CSVVPTYGYTF. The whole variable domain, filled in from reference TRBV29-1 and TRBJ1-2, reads SAVISQKPSRDICQRGTSLTIQCQVDSQVTMMFWYRQQPGQSLTLIATANQGSEATYESGFVIDKFPISRPNLTFSTLTVSNMSPEDSSIYLCSVVPTYGYTFGSGTRLTVV.

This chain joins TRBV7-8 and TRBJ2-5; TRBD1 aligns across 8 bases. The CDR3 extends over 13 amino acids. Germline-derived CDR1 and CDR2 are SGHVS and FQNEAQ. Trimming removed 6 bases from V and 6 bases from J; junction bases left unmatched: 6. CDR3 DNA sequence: TGTGCCAGCAGGCCAGGGGGCATGAAGACCCAGTACTTC. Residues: CASRPGGMKTQYF.

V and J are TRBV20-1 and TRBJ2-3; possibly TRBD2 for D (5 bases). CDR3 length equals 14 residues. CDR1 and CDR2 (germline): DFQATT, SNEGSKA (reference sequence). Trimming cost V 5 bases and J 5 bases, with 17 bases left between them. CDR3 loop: CSAVQAVGGDTQYF. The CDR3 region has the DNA TGCAGTGCTGTCCAAGCGGTCGGCGGAGATACGCAGTATTTT.

The CDR3 protein is CASRDWSGDTQYF. The CDR3 region has the DNA TGTGCCAGCAGGGATTGGTCAGGAGATACGCAGTATTTT. The chain carries TRBV12-3 or TRBV12-4 and TRBJ2-3; D uncertain. The CDR3 runs to 13 residues. Trimming pared 6 bases from V and 5 bases from J, leaving 12 bases between.

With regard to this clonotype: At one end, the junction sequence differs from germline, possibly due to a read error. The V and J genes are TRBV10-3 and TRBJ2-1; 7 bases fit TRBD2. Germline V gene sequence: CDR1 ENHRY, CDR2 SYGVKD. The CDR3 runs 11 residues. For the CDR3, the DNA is TGTGCCATCAGTGAGGGACTAGATCGGGTCTTC. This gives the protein CAISEGLDRVF.

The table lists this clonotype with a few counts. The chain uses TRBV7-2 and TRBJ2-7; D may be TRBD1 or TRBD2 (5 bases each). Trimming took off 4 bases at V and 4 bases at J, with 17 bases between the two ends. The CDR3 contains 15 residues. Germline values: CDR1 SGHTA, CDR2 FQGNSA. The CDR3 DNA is TGTGCCAGCAGCTCCGCCGGGACGCCGCCGTACGAGCAGTACTTC. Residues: CASSSAGTPPYEQYF.

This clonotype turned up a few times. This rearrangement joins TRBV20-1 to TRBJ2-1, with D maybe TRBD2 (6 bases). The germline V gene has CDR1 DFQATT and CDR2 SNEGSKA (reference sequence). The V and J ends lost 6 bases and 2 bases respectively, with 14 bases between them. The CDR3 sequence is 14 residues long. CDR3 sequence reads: CSAPRGETYNEQFF. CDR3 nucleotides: TGCAGTGCCCCCCGCGGGGAAACCTACAATGAGCAGTTCTTC.

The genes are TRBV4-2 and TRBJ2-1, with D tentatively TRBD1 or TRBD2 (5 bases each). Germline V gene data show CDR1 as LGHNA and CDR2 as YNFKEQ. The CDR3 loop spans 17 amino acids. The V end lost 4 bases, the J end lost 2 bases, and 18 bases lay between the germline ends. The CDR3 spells CASSPHPRGGPYNEQFF. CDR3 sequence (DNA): TGTGCCAGCAGCCCCCATCCTCGGGGCGGACCCTACAATGAGCAGTTCTTC.

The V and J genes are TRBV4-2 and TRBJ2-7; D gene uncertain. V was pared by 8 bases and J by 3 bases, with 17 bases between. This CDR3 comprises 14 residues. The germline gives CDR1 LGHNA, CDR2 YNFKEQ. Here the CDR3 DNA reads TGTGCCAGCGGCACTCGGCTCCTCTGCTACGAGCAGTACTTC. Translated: CASGTRLLCYEQYF.

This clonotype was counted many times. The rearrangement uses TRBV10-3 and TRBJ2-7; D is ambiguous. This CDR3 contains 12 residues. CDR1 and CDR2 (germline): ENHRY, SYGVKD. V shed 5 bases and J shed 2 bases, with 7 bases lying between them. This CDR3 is CAISLNPYEQYF. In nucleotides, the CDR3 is TGTGCCATCAGTCTCAATCCCTACGAGCAGTACTTC.

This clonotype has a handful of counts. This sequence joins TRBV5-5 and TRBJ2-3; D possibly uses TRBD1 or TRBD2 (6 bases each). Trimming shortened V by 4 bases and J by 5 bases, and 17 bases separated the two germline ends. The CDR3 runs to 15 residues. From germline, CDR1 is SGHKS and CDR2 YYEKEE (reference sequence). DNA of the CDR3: TGTGCCAGCAGCCCCAGGCCGGGGGCAGGAGATACGCAGTATTTT. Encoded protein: CASSPRPGAGDTQYF. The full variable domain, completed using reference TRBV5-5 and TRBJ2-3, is DAGVTQSPTHLIKTRGQQVTLRCSPISGHKSVSWYQQVLGQGPQFIFQYYEKEERGRGNFPDRFSARQFPNYSSELNVNALLLGDSALYLCASSPRPGAGDTQYFGPGTRLTVL.

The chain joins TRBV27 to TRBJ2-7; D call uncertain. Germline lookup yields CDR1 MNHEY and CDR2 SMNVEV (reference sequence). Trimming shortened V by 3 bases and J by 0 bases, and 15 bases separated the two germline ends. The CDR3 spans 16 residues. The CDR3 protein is CASSFSGELSSYEQYF. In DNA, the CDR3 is TGTGCCAGCAGTTTCTCAGGAGAACTAAGCTCCTACGAGCAGTACTTC.

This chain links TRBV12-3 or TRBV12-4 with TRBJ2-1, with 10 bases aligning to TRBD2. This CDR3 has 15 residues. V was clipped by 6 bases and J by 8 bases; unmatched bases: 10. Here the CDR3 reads CASSYGLAAGHEQFF. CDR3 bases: TGTGCCAGCAGCTACGGACTAGCGGCGGGACATGAGCAGTTCTTC.

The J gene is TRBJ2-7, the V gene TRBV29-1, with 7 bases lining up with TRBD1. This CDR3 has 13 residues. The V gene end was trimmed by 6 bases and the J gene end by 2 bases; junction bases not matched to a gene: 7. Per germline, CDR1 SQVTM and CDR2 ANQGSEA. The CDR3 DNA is TGCAGCGTCTTCACCGGGACAGCCTACGAGCAGTACTTC. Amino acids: CSVFTGTAYEQYF.

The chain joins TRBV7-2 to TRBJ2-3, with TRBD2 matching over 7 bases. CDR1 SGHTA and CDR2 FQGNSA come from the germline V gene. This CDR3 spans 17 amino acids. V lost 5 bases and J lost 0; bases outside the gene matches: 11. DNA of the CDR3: TGTGCCAGCAGCCGCCGCGGGGGAGGAGGGAGCACAGATACGCAGTATTTT. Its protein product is CASSRRGGGGSTDTQYF. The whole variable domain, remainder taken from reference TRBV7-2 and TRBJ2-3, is GAGVSQSPSNKVTEKGKDVELRCDPISGHTALYWYRQSLGQGLEFLIYFQGNSAPDKSGLPSDRFSAERTGGSVSTLTIQRTQQEDSAVYLCASSRRGGGGSTDTQYFGPGTRLTVL.

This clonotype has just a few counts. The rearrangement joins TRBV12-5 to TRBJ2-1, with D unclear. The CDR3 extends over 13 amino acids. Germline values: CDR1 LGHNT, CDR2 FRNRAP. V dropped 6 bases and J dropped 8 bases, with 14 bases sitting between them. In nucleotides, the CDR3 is TGTGCTAGTGGGCCGGAAGGTTTCTATGAGCAGTTCTTC. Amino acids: CASGPEGFYEQFF.

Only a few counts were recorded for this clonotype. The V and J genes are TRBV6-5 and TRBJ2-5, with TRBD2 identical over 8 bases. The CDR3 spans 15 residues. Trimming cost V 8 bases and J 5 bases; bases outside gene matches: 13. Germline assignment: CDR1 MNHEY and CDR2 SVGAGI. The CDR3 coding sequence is TGTGCCAGCGTTAGGGAACAAGCGGGGGTGGAGACCCAGTACTTC. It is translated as CASVREQAGVETQYF.

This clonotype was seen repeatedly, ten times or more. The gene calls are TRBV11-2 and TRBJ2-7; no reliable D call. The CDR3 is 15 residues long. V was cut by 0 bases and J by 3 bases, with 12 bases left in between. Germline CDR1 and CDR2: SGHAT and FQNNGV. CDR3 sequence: CASSLELGSLYEQYF. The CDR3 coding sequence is TGTGCCAGCAGCTTAGAGTTGGGCAGTCTCTACGAGCAGTACTTC.

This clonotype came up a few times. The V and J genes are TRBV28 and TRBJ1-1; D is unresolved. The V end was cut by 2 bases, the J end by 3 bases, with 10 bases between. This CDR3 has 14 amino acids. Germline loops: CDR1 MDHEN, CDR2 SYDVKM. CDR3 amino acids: CASSLLTRDTEAFF. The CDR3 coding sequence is TGTGCCAGCAGTTTACTTACCCGAGACACTGAAGCTTTCTTT. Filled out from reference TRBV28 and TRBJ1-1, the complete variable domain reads DVKVTQSSRYLVKRTGEKVFLECVQDMDHENMFWYRQDPGLGLRLIYFSYDVKMKEKGDIPEGYSVSREKKERFSLILESASTNQTSMYLCASSLLTRDTEAFFGQGTRLTVV.

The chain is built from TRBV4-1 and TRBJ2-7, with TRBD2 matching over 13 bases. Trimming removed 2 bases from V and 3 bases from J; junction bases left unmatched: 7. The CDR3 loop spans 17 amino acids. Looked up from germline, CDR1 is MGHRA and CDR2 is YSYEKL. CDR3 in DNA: TGCGCCAGCAGCCAAACCGCCGGGACTAGCGGGATCTACGAGCAGTACTTC. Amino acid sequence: CASSQTAGTSGIYEQYF.